The 27 T cell receptor beta chains given below trace back to one sample, sequenced in a study of human T cells and chemical hapten exposure. Whole blood that had not been fractionated was the source of extracted total RNA. TCRdb used MiXCR to reprocess the 5' RACE reads, holding one entry per CDR3 protein. The sample carries approximately 81,000 distinct CDR3 sequences, approximately 8% recorded once. All receptors come from a male donor in good health.

The chain is built from TRBV18 and TRBJ2-1; a possible D gene is TRBD1 (6 bases). CDR3 length equals 15 residues. Germline values: CDR1 KGHSH, CDR2 LQKENI. V lost 5 bases to trimming and J lost 2 bases, with 13 bases between them. This chain's CDR3 is CASSATGITYNEQFF. The DNA of the CDR3 is TGTGCCAGCTCAGCTACAGGGATCACCTACAATGAGCAGTTCTTC.

This clonotype came up a few times. CDR3 bases: TGTGCCAGCAGCACTATAGCGGGAGGGCCCTACAATGAGCAGTTCTTC. It codes for CASSTIAGGPYNEQFF. The gene calls are TRBV6-2 or TRBV6-3 and TRBJ2-1; 11 nucleotides line up with TRBD2. The germline V gene encodes CDR1 MNHEY and CDR2 SVGEGT. The CDR3 extends over 16 amino acids. V was clipped by 6 bases and J by 2 bases; unmatched bases: 6.

This rearrangement joins TRBV6-5 to TRBJ1-2, with unresolved D. This CDR3 region has 13 residues. V was shortened by 3 bases and J by 1 base, with 6 bases between the two germline ends. Looked up from germline, CDR1 is MNHEY and CDR2 is SVGAGI. The CDR3 here is CASSYSDNYGYTF. Here the CDR3 DNA reads TGTGCCAGCAGTTATTCAGATAACTATGGCTACACCTTC.

CDR3 sequence: CASSPRFGSQNYGYTF. Written as DNA, the CDR3 is TGTGCCAGCAGTCCCCGGTTCGGGTCTCAAAACTATGGCTACACCTTC. The J gene is TRBJ1-2, the V gene TRBV12-3 or TRBV12-4; the D is unclear. This CDR3 region has 16 residues. V lost 5 bases to trimming and J lost 2 bases, with 18 bases between them.

This clonotype was detected a few times. The chain has TRBV4-2 and TRBJ1-1; tentatively, D is TRBD1 (5 bases). The CDR3 runs 14 residues. Germline-derived CDR1 and CDR2 are LGHNA and YNFKEQ. V was shortened by 3 bases and J by 4 bases, with 12 bases between the two germline ends. CDR3 region: CASSQGYRRTEAFF. CDR3 DNA: TGTGCCAGCAGCCAGGGGTACAGGCGCACTGAAGCTTTCTTT.

The chain has TRBV18 and TRBJ1-1, with 9 bases identical to TRBD1. With 3 bases clipped from V and 0 bases from J, the junction kept 5 bases outside the gene matches. There are 16 residues in the CDR3. Per germline, CDR1 KGHSH and CDR2 LQKENI. In DNA form, the CDR3 reads TGTGCCAGCTCACCGTCCGGGACAGGGTTGAACACTGAAGCTTTCTTT. Protein: CASSPSGTGLNTEAFF.

This clonotype was observed at least ten times. The chain combines TRBV10-3 with TRBJ2-1; perhaps TRBD2 as D (7 bases). V was pared by 4 bases and J by 7 bases, with 29 bases between. The germline CDR1 and CDR2 sequences are ENHRY and SYGVKD. The CDR3 runs to 19 residues. For the CDR3, the DNA is TGTGCCATCAGTGCCCTGAGGGGGGGGGTCCCCGCCCCCGCGAATGAGCAGTTCTTC. Its translation is CAISALRGGVPAPANEQFF.

This clonotype was seen repeatedly, ten times or more. This chain uses TRBV11-2 with TRBJ2-1, with 10 bases lining up with TRBD1. After removal of 7 bases from V and 2 bases from J, the junction contained 17 bases not matched to a gene. The CDR3 has 19 amino acids. Germline CDR1 is SGHAT and CDR2 is FQNNGV. The CDR3 loop reads CASIEKSGTGDPPYNEQFF. The DNA of the CDR3 is TGTGCCAGCATCGAAAAGTCCGGGACAGGGGATCCCCCCTACAATGAGCAGTTCTTC.

V and J are TRBV4-3 and TRBJ2-6, with 8 positions matching TRBD1. The CDR3 consists of 18 residues. CDR1 and CDR2 (germline): LGHNA, YSLEER. Unmatched junction bases numbered 10, after V lost 6 bases and J lost 0 bases. The CDR3 DNA follows: TGCGCCAGCAGGCGGACAGGGACCCCCAGCTCTGGGGCCAACGTCCTGACTTTC. The encoded protein is CASRRTGTPSSGANVLTF.

The sample holds many counts of this clonotype. CDR3 sequence (DNA): TGTGCCAGCAGTGTATCAGGGTTGAGCAATCAGCCCCAGCATTTT. Translating it yields CASSVSGLSNQPQHF. V usage is TRBV6-1 and J usage is TRBJ1-5; TRBD1 might be the D (5 bases). Trimming took off 4 bases at V and 1 base at J, with 11 bases between the two ends. Germline V lookup: CDR1 MNHNS, CDR2 SASEGT. The CDR3 totals 15 residues.

This clonotype has a count of ten or more. The chain combines TRBV12-3 or TRBV12-4 with TRBJ2-3; 8 bases map to TRBD2. The length of the CDR3 is 14 residues. The junction had 5 bases not matched to a gene; V was cut back by 3 bases and J by 6 bases. For the CDR3, the DNA is TGTGCCAGCAGTTTCATTGCGGGGGGCGATACGCAGTATTTT. It codes for CASSFIAGGDTQYF.

This chain uses TRBV7-9 with TRBJ2-1, with D perhaps TRBD1 or TRBD2 (5 bases each). CDR1 is SEHNR, CDR2 FQNEAQ, per germline (reference sequence). This CDR3 comprises 16 residues. Trimming cost V 2 bases and J 0 bases, with 11 bases left between them. In DNA form, the CDR3 reads TGTGCCAGCAGCTTACCGACAGAGGGCTCCTACAATGAGCAGTTCTTC. Its translation is CASSLPTEGSYNEQFF. Full variable domain (missing parts from reference TRBV7-9 and TRBJ2-1): DTGVSQNPRHKITKRGQNVTFRCDPISEHNRLYWYRQTLGQGPEFLTYFQNEAQLEKSRLLSDRFSAERPKGSFSTLEIQRTEQGDSAMYLCASSLPTEGSYNEQFFGPGTRLTVL.

This clonotype showed up many times. The genes are TRBV12-3 or TRBV12-4 and TRBJ1-5; TRBD1 might be the D (5 bases). The CDR3 has 14 amino acids. V gave up 4 bases and J gave up 8 bases, with 15 bases separating them. This CDR3 reads CASSSGTGMEPQHF. The DNA of the CDR3 is TGTGCCAGCAGTTCCGGGACGGGGATGGAGCCCCAGCATTTT.

This clonotype appeared many times. The CDR3 DNA follows: TGTGCCAGCAGCCCAGCGGGAGAGGCCACCGGGGAGCTGTTTTTT. Encoded protein: CASSPAGEATGELFF. The J gene is TRBJ2-2, the V gene TRBV7-7, with 8 bases fitting TRBD2. With V trimmed by 5 bases and J by 4 bases, 6 bases remained unmatched. Germline CDR1 is SSHAT and CDR2 is FNYEAQ (reference sequence). The CDR3 is 15 amino acids.

This clonotype was counted at least ten times. V is TRBV6-2 or TRBV6-3 and J is TRBJ2-7; D gene uncertain. Germline V lookup: CDR1 MNHEY, CDR2 SVGEGT. The CDR3 is made up of 11 amino acids. The ends were cut back, 5 bases at V and 2 bases at J, with 4 bases in the middle. Here the CDR3 DNA reads TGTGCCAGCAGTCATACCTACGAGCAGTACTTC. Translated: CASSHTYEQYF.

This clonotype appeared a few times. The chain employs TRBV29-1 and TRBJ2-3; 11 bases align to TRBD2. The germline gives CDR1 SQVTM, CDR2 ANQGSEA. After removal of 6 bases from V and 4 bases from J, the junction contained 6 bases not matched to a gene. The CDR3 has 14 residues. The DNA of the CDR3 is TGCAGCGTGGGGGGGACTAGCGGCTCAGATACGCAGTATTTT. It codes for CSVGGTSGSDTQYF.

This clonotype was observed at least ten times. CDR3 nucleotides: TGTGCCAGCAGTAAGGGGGGTGGCTACACCTTC. Its protein is CASSKGGGYTF. The V and J genes are TRBV27 and TRBJ1-2; possibly TRBD1 for D (6 bases). The V end lost 5 bases, the J end lost 7 bases, and 8 bases lay between the germline ends. CDR1 and CDR2 (germline): MNHEY, SMNVEV (reference sequence). The CDR3 covers 11 residues.

V gene TRBV7-9 combines with J gene TRBJ2-3; D ambiguous. Germline V lookup: CDR1 SEHNR, CDR2 FQNEAQ (reference sequence). The CDR3 covers 13 residues. V lost 5 bases to trimming and J lost 3 bases, with 9 bases between them. The CDR3 loop is CASSLGPTDTQYF. The CDR3 nucleotides read TGTGCCAGCAGCCTAGGGCCGACAGATACGCAGTATTTT.

This clonotype showed up many times. This rearrangement joins TRBV6-5 to TRBJ2-7; D gene unclear. This CDR3 has 13 amino acids. V lost 7 bases and J 2 bases, leaving 12 bases between the germline ends. The germline V gene has CDR1 MNHEY and CDR2 SVGAGI. Written as DNA, the CDR3 is TGTGCCAGCACAGTGGTCGGCGCCTACGAGCAGTACTTC. It yields the protein CASTVVGAYEQYF.

This clonotype was found many times. The chain couples TRBV6-4 to TRBJ2-2, with D hard to call. The CDR3 is 14 amino acids. The V gene's germline CDR1 is MRHNA and CDR2 SNTAGT. V was shortened by 6 bases and J by 3 bases, with 11 bases between the two germline ends. CDR3 amino acids: CASRRKQDTGELFF. The CDR3, as DNA: TGTGCCAGCAGGCGGAAGCAGGACACCGGGGAGCTGTTTTTT.

The V gene is TRBV19, the J gene TRBJ2-6; TRBD1 or TRBD2 may be the D gene (5 bases each). Deletions cut 4 bases from V and 0 bases from J, with 7 bases between. CDR3 length: 15 amino acids. Germline CDR1 and CDR2: LNHDA and SQIVND (reference sequence). DNA of the CDR3: TGTGCCAGTAGTAGAGGGGACTCTGGGGCCAACGTCCTGACTTTC. It yields the protein CASSRGDSGANVLTF.

The CDR3 sequence is CASSDRDWWRSPLHF. In DNA form, the CDR3 reads TGTGCCAGCAGTGACAGGGATTGGTGGCGCTCACCCCTCCACTTT. V usage is TRBV27 and J usage is TRBJ1-6; TRBD1 matches at 7 bases. The trim removed 5 bases at V and 10 bases at J, leaving 11 bases unmatched. This CDR3 contains 15 residues. Germline loops: CDR1 MNHEY, CDR2 SMNVEV (reference sequence).

This clonotype came up a few times. The CDR3 loop reads CASSPGTSGTYNEQFF. CDR3 sequence (DNA): TGTGCCAGCAGCCCCGGGACTAGCGGGACCTACAATGAGCAGTTCTTC. This chain joins TRBV3-1 and TRBJ2-1; 13 bases are shared with TRBD2. With V trimmed by 4 bases and J by 2 bases, 2 bases remained unmatched. The germline CDR1 and CDR2 sequences are LGHDT and YNNKEL (reference sequence). This CDR3 has 16 amino acids.

This clonotype was picked up many times. The CDR3 spells CASRGAGGYEQYF. CDR3 DNA sequence: TGCGCCAGCAGAGGAGCGGGAGGGTACGAGCAGTACTTC. This chain uses TRBV5-1 with TRBJ2-7, with TRBD2 matching over 10 bases. After removal of 5 bases from V and 4 bases from J, the junction contained 3 bases not matched to a gene. This CDR3 region has 13 residues. Germline CDR1 is SGHRS and CDR2 is YFSETQ.

This clonotype was observed a few times. The chain carries TRBV20-1 and TRBJ1-2; D might be TRBD1 (5 bases). V lost 5 bases to trimming and J lost 0 bases, with 13 bases between them. Germline V gene lookup returns CDR1 DFQATT and CDR2 SNEGSKA (reference sequence). This CDR3 region has 14 residues. CDR3 residues: CSAARGVPNYGYTF. The CDR3 region has the DNA TGCAGTGCTGCCCGGGGGGTCCCTAACTATGGCTACACCTTC.

This clonotype was recorded a few times. J is TRBJ1-4 and V is TRBV7-2, with 9 nucleotides matching TRBD1. This CDR3 contains 14 residues. Germline lookup yields CDR1 SGHTA and CDR2 FQGNSA. Trimming took 5 bases from V and 5 from J; bases not matched to a gene: 3. This CDR3 is CASSEDRGNEKLFF. CDR3 DNA: TGTGCCAGCAGCGAGGACAGGGGAAATGAAAAACTGTTTTTT.

In its sample, this clonotype was seen a few times. The chain couples TRBV7-8 to TRBJ1-1; tentatively, D is TRBD1 (6 bases). V lost 5 bases and J lost 0, with 16 bases in between. CDR1 and CDR2 from the germline V gene are SGHVS and FQNEAQ. The CDR3 is 16 amino acids. The CDR3 loop reads CASSPRQAPLNTEAFF. The CDR3 DNA follows: TGTGCCAGCAGCCCCCGACAGGCCCCCCTGAACACTGAAGCTTTCTTT.